The 2 T cell receptor beta chains below come from one sample, sequenced in a study of spatial heterogeneity in lung cancer. Each CDR3 protein is one row after TCRdb ran MiXCR on the 5' RACE reads. Counted here are 20,000 to 25,000 distinct CDR3 sequences, about 4.6% occurring once; the ten biggest clones make up about 7.7%. The sample's time point: sample taken at primary tumor resection. The source material was PBMCs, sampled at surgery. The receptors derive from a male donor with early-stage non-small cell lung cancer.

At least ten counts were recorded for this clonotype. CDR3 in DNA: TGTGCCAGCAGCCCACCCGGGGCTAGCGGGGGCACAGATACGCAGTATTTT. As protein: CASSPPGASGGTDTQYF. The chain combines TRBV7-2 with TRBJ2-3, with 9 bases aligning to TRBD2. The CDR3 has 17 amino acids. V lost 5 bases and J lost 1; bases outside the gene matches: 10. Per germline, CDR1 SGHTA and CDR2 FQGNSA. The full variable domain, in which reference TRBV7-2 and TRBJ2-3 provide the parts outside the CDR3, is GAGVSQSPSNKVTEKGKDVELRCDPISGHTALYWYRQSLGQGLEFLIYFQGNSAPDKSGLPSDRFSAERTGGSVSTLTIQRTQQEDSAVYLCASSPPGASGGTDTQYFGPGTRLTVL.

This clonotype was seen ten or more times. The J gene is TRBJ2-2, the V gene TRBV12-3 or TRBV12-4; D remains unclear. CDR3 length equals 12 residues. Trimming took 7 bases from V and 6 from J, leaving 9 bases between them. In DNA, the CDR3 is TGTGCCAGCACTTTTAGAGCCGGGGAGCTGTTTTTT. As protein: CASTFRAGELFF.